Reported below is one T cell receptor beta chain. Its specific antigen is unknown. Per-nucleotide qualities are absent, and no much larger clonotype sits a single base away. Unmatched junction bases come to 3, with V trimmed by 5 bases and J by 6 bases. CDR1 and CDR2 were assigned from the germline V gene as MNHEY and SVGEGT. The CDR3 numbers 14 residues from cysteine through phenylalanine. Here the CDR3 DNA is all that survives: 42 bases in frame from base 1. The data were taken from a study of blood T cells in healthy people across ages (dated by TCRdb to 2013 to 2016). A note on the overall study: Template switching captured roughly one uniquely barcoded TCR beta cDNA molecule per two T cells in model experiments. To track age-related changes in TCR beta repertoire diversity, the study relied on deep sequencing normalized with unique cDNA molecular identifiers. The donors were divided into four age groups: young (average roughly 15 years), middle-aged (approximately 41), aged (under 70) and long-lived (approximately 74). The study analyzed two additional independent replicas of 1 million unique cDNA reads from the same blood draw for two donors, one aged 18 to 30 and one aged 80 or older.

Donors were 35 to 40 systemically healthy Caucasian individuals from Russia aged roughly 6 to 95 years. Each donor gave approximately 9.3 milliliters of peripheral blood, collected into EDTA-treated Vacutainer tubes. PBMCs were isolated by Ficoll-Paque density-gradient centrifugation, with at least 7 million obtained per sample. Total RNA was extracted from PBMCs with Trizol reagent, with at least 6 micrograms obtained per sample. Naive CD45RAhigh/CD27high T cell percentages were measured by flow cytometry on a PBMC aliquot from every donor. The investigation overall reported the following: Compared with the aged group, the long-lived group had more naive CD4+ T cells, fewer expanded clones and increased TCR diversity, suggesting age selection. As age increased, observed TCR beta diversity per million T cells dropped in a roughly linear way, and a significant reduction was already evident by age around 41. Estimates of total diversity based on one million sequenced T cells were regarded as lower bounds and as underestimates. Because the CMV infection status of the donors was unknown, age-related changes in expanded clonotypes may potentially have been confounded. A strong correlation was found between observed TCR beta diversity and the percentage of naive T cells measured by flow cytometry. Conclusive comparison of naive and antigen-experienced compartments was prevented by the profiling of bulk unsorted PBMCs.

Preparation of the library involved 5' RACE. The sequencing machine was an Illumina HiSeq 2500. A second roughly 6 to 11 cycle PCR used a sample-barcoded 5' primer and a J-beta primer mix. A unique molecular identifier was introduced onto each TCR beta cDNA molecule by a template-switch 5' adaptor carrying 12 random nucleotides. At least 3 million CDR3-containing paired-end reads were obtained from each sample. The Mint cDNA synthesis kit, primed by a TRBC-specific oligonucleotide, was used to synthesize first-strand cDNA from all RNA. All cDNA was treated with uracil-DNA glycosylase and then went through a first 18-cycle PCR with the universal primers M1SS and BC2_uni_R. The original pipeline was this. For normalization, 1 million high-quality reads, each with a distinct molecular identifier, were randomly selected from each sample. Reads with shared molecular identifiers were discarded instead of being binned into consensus sequences. CDR3 identification, clonotype clustering and error correction used MiTCR with a Q25 quality threshold and the strictest error-elimination algorithm. Lower-bound total TCR beta diversity was estimated with a nonparametric unseen species model using Euler transformation. The public reads were reprocessed in TCRdb via fastp at Q25 and MiXCR, keeping in-frame beta chains. Identical CDR3 proteins give one entry, which carries the most common genes and DNA. The V and J calls were not made by the authors but by TCRdb's processing. This sample comprises fewer than 800,000 distinct CDR3 sequences, roughly 25% of them detected only once. The ten largest clones represent 9.4% of the sample.

These records were also assigned to another study, of T cells of mothers and their children. The second paper further reports: Donors were nine systemically healthy Caucasian individuals: three mothers and their six children. cDNA synthesis consumed the entire amount of extracted RNA, loaded at about 1.5 ug RNA in each 15 ul reaction. In the second PCR, the M1S primer added sample barcodes and 2-4 random nucleotides. Over 10 million TCR beta CDR3 reads came from each mother, compared with about 3 million reads from each child. Thymic selection similarly shapes TCR recombination output in related and unrelated pairs, with minor effect from inherited differences. Normalized repertoire overlap in related mother-child pairs was always slightly higher than in unrelated mother-child pairs, but the difference was never significant. No persistent microchimeric T cell clones were detected, at a sensitivity of roughly 100 clones per million clonotypes. Deep NGS was used in the study to compare the TCR beta repertoires of mothers and children and to look for features that separate related mother-child pairs from unrelated individuals. The mean age was about 38 +/- 4 years for the mothers and about 10 +/- 4 years for the children. After adapter ligation was performed with NEBNext reagents, the libraries were sequenced on an Illumina HiSeq 2000 with 100+100 nt paired-end reads. To prevent cross-contamination, the mother and child libraries were prepared a month apart and were sequenced in separate runs. For each donor, between about 500,000 and 2,200,000 distinct TCR beta clonotypes were identified. Naive TCR beta clonotypes were estimated from low-frequency clonotypes matched to each donor's FACS-determined naive share, without sorting.

The sample consisted of blood. The receptor's source is a boy aged 10-17 years in good health. The sequence joins TRBV6-2 or TRBV6-3 to TRBJ2-2; 10 middle bases align to TRBD1. The CDR3 protein sequence reads: CASSAGTGAGELFF. The sequenced DNA: TGTGCCAGCAGTGCCGGGACAGGGGCCGGGGAGCTGTTTTTT.